A single sample is the source of the 19 T cell receptor beta chains below, sequenced in a study of T cell repertoires in cytomegalovirus infection. The antigens of these receptors remain unknown. One entry per CDR3 protein, called by TCRdb with MiXCR from the reads. The sample has approximately 300,000 distinct CDR3 sequences, 25% to 30% seen once. The material was cultured PBMCs, obtained from culture after CMV antigen stimulation. Receptor source: a human donor in good health (CMV status not recorded). Some clones in this sample may be carry-over from other donors' samples.

This clonotype was picked up a small number of times. CDR3 nucleotide sequence: TGTGCCAGCAGCCACCACAGGGGGCGCCGGTCTGATACGCAGTATTTT. Translation: CASSHHRGRRSDTQYF. The chain couples TRBV7-6 to TRBJ2-3; 9 bases fit TRBD1. Germline CDR1 SGHVS, CDR2 FNYEAQ. V gave up 5 bases and J gave up 6 bases; unmatched junction bases: 12. This CDR3 has 16 amino acids.

In its sample, this clonotype was seen once. The chain carries TRBV12-3 or TRBV12-4 and TRBJ1-1; D gene ambiguous. Trimming cost V 3 bases and J 0 bases, with 8 bases left between them. CDR3 length: 14 amino acids. The CDR3 loop reads CASSFADMNTEAFF. The DNA for the CDR3 is TGTGCCAGCAGTTTCGCAGACATGAACACTGAAGCTTTCTTT.

The rearrangement links TRBV6-2 or TRBV6-3 to TRBJ1-1; D not certain. The CDR3 extends over 10 amino acids. Deletions cut 8 bases from V and 5 bases from J, with 6 bases between. Per the germline V gene, CDR1 is MNHEY and CDR2 is SVGEGT. In DNA form, the CDR3 reads TGTGCCAGCGGGAGGACTGAAGCTTTCTTT. It specifies CASGRTEAFF.

The chain is built from TRBV5-1 and TRBJ2-5; 11 bases align to TRBD2. The CDR3 spans 16 residues. V was pared by 3 bases and J by 2 bases, with 6 bases of the junction left unmatched. Germline V lookup: CDR1 SGHRS, CDR2 YFSETQ. The CDR3 here is CASSSSSGGFQETQYF. CDR3 sequence (DNA): TGCGCCAGCAGCTCCTCTAGCGGGGGGTTTCAAGAGACCCAGTACTTC.

In its sample, this clonotype was seen a few times. This sequence joins TRBV12-3 or TRBV12-4 and TRBJ2-2; 11 bases are shared with TRBD1. The CDR3 is 18 residues long. With 2 bases clipped from V and 4 bases from J, the junction kept 9 bases outside the gene matches. The CDR3 loop reads CASSLNLWDRGFTGELFF. DNA for the CDR3: TGTGCCAGCAGTTTAAACCTCTGGGACAGGGGGTTCACCGGGGAGCTGTTTTTT.

This clonotype was picked up a small number of times. The rearrangement uses TRBV25-1 and TRBJ1-2; D gene ambiguous. CDR1 and CDR2 (germline): MGHDK, SYGVNS. The V gene lost 3 bases and the J gene lost 8 bases, with 16 bases spanning the gap. This CDR3 comprises 14 residues. As DNA, the CDR3 is TGTGCCAGCAGTGATCCCGGACCTGGAAGGGGCTACACCTTC. Translated, it gives CASSDPGPGRGYTF.

This clonotype was counted a few times. The rearrangement joins TRBV7-9 to TRBJ1-4; D not resolved. CDR1 is SEHNR and CDR2 is FQNEAQ in the germline V gene (reference sequence). V lost 5 bases and J 8 bases, leaving 12 bases between the germline ends. The CDR3 loop spans 13 amino acids. CDR3 bases: TGTGCCAGCAGCCCTTCAGGAAGGGAAAAACTGTTTTTT. It codes for CASSPSGREKLFF.

This clonotype has more than one count but fewer than ten. V gene TRBV5-6 combines with J gene TRBJ1-5, with TRBD1 matching 8 bases. This CDR3 spans 16 amino acids. Trimming took 0 bases from V and 4 from J; bases not matched to a gene: 6. CDR1 is SGHDT, CDR2 YYEEEE, per germline. The CDR3 DNA reads as TGTGCCAGCAGCTTGGGGGGACAGGCAGCTAATCAGCCCCAGCATTTT. This encodes CASSLGGQAANQPQHF.

This clonotype was seen a handful of times. The chain has TRBV6-1 and TRBJ2-3; perhaps D is TRBD1 or TRBD2 (5 bases each). The V gene's germline CDR1 is MNHNS and CDR2 SASEGT. Trimming took off 7 bases at V and 8 bases at J, with 19 bases between the two ends. The CDR3 covers 14 residues. In DNA, the CDR3 is TGTGCCAGCAAGGACACCCTGGGGGATGGTACGCAGTATTTT. It translates to CASKDTLGDGTQYF.

In its sample, this clonotype was seen many times. V usage is TRBV12-3 or TRBV12-4 and J usage is TRBJ2-3, with 11 nucleotides matching TRBD2. The CDR3 has 17 residues. The trim removed 8 bases at V and 5 bases at J, leaving 15 bases unmatched. The CDR3 DNA follows: TGTGCCAGCGGACGACTAAGAATAGCGGGAGGGGTAGATACGCAGTATTTT. This encodes CASGRLRIAGGVDTQYF.

This clonotype was seen only a few times. The rearrangement links TRBV4-2 to TRBJ1-1; D is unclear. V was shortened by 3 bases and J by 3 bases, with 11 bases between the two germline ends. CDR1 and CDR2 from the germline V gene are LGHNA and YNFKEQ. The CDR3 has 14 residues. CDR3 coding DNA: TGTGCCAGCAGCCAGGACCTTAAAGACACTGAAGCTTTCTTT. This codes for CASSQDLKDTEAFF.

This clonotype was picked up many times. V usage is TRBV9 and J usage is TRBJ1-4; 9 nucleotides line up with TRBD1. CDR1 is SGDLS and CDR2 is YYNGEE in the germline V gene. J gave up 7 bases and V 0 bases, and 4 bases lay outside the gene matches. The CDR3 runs to 15 residues. This chain's CDR3 is CASSVEGQGFEKLFF. The CDR3 bases are TGTGCCAGCAGCGTAGAGGGACAGGGTTTTGAAAAACTGTTTTTT.

V usage is TRBV3-1 and J usage is TRBJ1-1; TRBD1 is a possible D gene (6 bases). The V gene's germline CDR1 is LGHDT and CDR2 YNNKEL (reference sequence). V gave up 0 bases and J gave up 5 bases, with 16 bases separating them. The CDR3 covers 16 residues. The CDR3 loop reads CASSQELRNRETEAFF. The CDR3, as DNA: TGTGCCAGCAGCCAAGAGCTTAGGAACAGGGAGACTGAAGCTTTCTTT.

V is TRBV27 and J is TRBJ2-1; D perhaps matches TRBD2 (6 bases). CDR1 and CDR2 from the germline V gene are MNHEY and SMNVEV (reference sequence). The CDR3 is 15 amino acids. The germline V and J ends were trimmed by 2 bases and 2 bases, with 10 bases remaining between them. The CDR3 bases are TGTGCCAGCAGTTTAGGACTATCCGCCTACAATGAGCAGTTCTTC. It is translated as CASSLGLSAYNEQFF.

The rearrangement uses TRBV4-1 and TRBJ2-7; TRBD1 might be the D (5 bases). Per germline, CDR1 MGHRA and CDR2 YSYEKL. V dropped 9 bases and J dropped 7 bases, with 13 bases sitting between them. The CDR3 contains 11 residues. In DNA form, the CDR3 reads TGCGCCAGTTCTCAGGGTATGGAGCAGTACTTC. It is translated as CASSQGMEQYF.

This clonotype was seen at least ten times. The chain links TRBV7-2 to TRBJ1-1; 9 bases fit TRBD1. CDR3 length: 13 amino acids. J lost 12 bases, V lost 5 bases, and 10 bases had no gene match. Germline loops: CDR1 SGHTA, CDR2 FQGNSA. The CDR3: CASSINRDRVPFF. The CDR3 DNA reads TGTGCCAGCAGCATCAACCGGGACAGGGTTCCTTTCTTT.

The chain links TRBV7-2 to TRBJ1-5, with D unresolved. The CDR3 runs to 12 residues. CDR1 is SGHTA, CDR2 FQGNSA, per germline. V gave up 3 bases and J gave up 9 bases, with 9 bases separating them. CDR3 in amino acids: CASSFVGRPQHF. The CDR3 bases are TGTGCCAGCAGCTTTGTAGGGCGGCCCCAGCATTTT.

The rearrangement joins TRBV12-3 or TRBV12-4 to TRBJ2-1; 8 bases map to TRBD2. Trimming cost V 7 bases and J 0 bases; bases outside gene matches: 14. The length of the CDR3 is 18 residues. CDR3 residues: CASNPGGEGTRSYNEQFF. The CDR3, as DNA: TGTGCCAGCAATCCGGGGGGGGAGGGAACTCGCTCCTACAATGAGCAGTTCTTC.

This clonotype has at least ten counts. This chain uses TRBV5-4 with TRBJ2-2, with D possibly TRBD2 on 5 matching bases. The germline CDR1 and CDR2 sequences are SGHNT and YYREEE (reference sequence). Trimming took off 5 bases at V and 4 bases at J, with 18 bases between the two ends. The CDR3 consists of 16 residues. The CDR3 coding sequence is TGTGCCAGCAGTTTTGCAGAACAGCGGTCCACCGGGGAGCTGTTTTTT. It encodes CASSFAEQRSTGELFF.